This TCR beta chain was recorded in a study of CD8 T cells in ankylosing spondylitis. Regarding the study as a whole: What appeared characteristic of ankylosing spondylitis blood was a TCR beta motif of eight highly homologous variants.

The V end lost 7 bases, the J end lost 1 base, and 13 bases lay between the germline ends. CDR3 length equals 14 residues. Germline values: CDR1 MNHNS, CDR2 SASEGT. A word on this clonotype: Antigen specificity is unknown.

Libraries for TCR beta were made by quantitative 5'-RACE with molecular barcodes. TCRdb reprocessed the 5' RACE reads via MiXCR and lists one record per CDR3 protein. Among over 600,000 distinct CDR3 sequences, under 20% were seen once, and the ten largest hold around 20%. The sequence was obtained from a male donor with ankylosing spondylitis. The chain links TRBV6-1 to TRBJ1-2; D gene ambiguous. Sequencing used blood, either unsorted or a sorted T cell fraction (not recorded which). The CDR3 nucleotides read TGTGCCAGCAACGAAGCGGGCCGTAACTATGGCTACACCTTC. It codes for CASNEAGRNYGYTF.